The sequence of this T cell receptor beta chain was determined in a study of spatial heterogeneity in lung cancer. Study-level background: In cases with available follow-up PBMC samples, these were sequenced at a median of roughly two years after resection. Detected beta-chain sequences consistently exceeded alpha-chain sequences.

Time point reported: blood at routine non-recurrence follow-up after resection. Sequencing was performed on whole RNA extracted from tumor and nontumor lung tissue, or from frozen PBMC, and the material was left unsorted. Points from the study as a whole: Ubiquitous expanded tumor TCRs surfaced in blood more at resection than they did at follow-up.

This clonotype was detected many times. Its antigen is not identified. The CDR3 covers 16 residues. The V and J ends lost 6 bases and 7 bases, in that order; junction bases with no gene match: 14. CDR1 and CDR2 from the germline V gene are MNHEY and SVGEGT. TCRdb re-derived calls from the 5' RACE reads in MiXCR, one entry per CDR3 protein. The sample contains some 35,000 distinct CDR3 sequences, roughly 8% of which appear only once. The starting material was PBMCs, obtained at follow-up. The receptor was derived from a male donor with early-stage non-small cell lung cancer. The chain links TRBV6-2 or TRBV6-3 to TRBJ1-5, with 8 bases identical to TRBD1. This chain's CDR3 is CASRQAHQGAGQPQHF. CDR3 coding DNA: TGTGCCAGCAGACAAGCTCATCAGGGGGCAGGGCAGCCCCAGCATTTT.